The 2 T cell receptor beta chains presented below share a single source sample, sequenced in a study of blood T cell repertoires in COVID-19. Libraries were prepared by immunoSEQ multiplex PCR; TCRdb keeps only in-frame clonotypes and omits some of them. This table has 83,000 or so clones, more than 85% appearing once. The material sequenced was peripheral blood. These TCRs come from an older man with active or convalescent COVID-19.

CDR3 DNA sequence: TGTGCCAGCAGCTCCCTAGGAATGTCGGCTGCCGGGGAGCTGTTTTTT. As protein: CASSSLGMSAAGELFF. The V gene is TRBV7-9, the J gene TRBJ2-2; D is undetermined. The CDR3 totals 16 residues. Germline loops: CDR1 SEHNR, CDR2 FQNEAQ (reference sequence). Trimming took off 4 bases at V and 6 bases at J, with 18 bases between the two ends.

The chain is built from TRBV28 and TRBJ2-7, with 7 nucleotides matching TRBD2. The CDR3 is 13 residues long. Losses at the gene ends were 6 bases for V and 9 bases for J; bases not matched to a gene: 11. Germline loops: CDR1 MDHEN, CDR2 SYDVKM. Here the CDR3 reads CASRSVARGGQYV. As DNA, the CDR3 is TGTGCCAGCAGGTCAGTAGCCCGCGGGGGGCAGTACGTC.